This T cell receptor (beta chain) was observed in a study of T cells in Graves' hyperthyroidism and ophthalmopathy. The source material, RNA transcripts, was used to amplify TCR beta CDR3 regions. The HTBI set primed first-round TCR CDR3 RT-PCR. TCRdb re-called the multiplex PCR reads through MiXCR, storing one row per CDR3 protein. The table includes 550,000 to 800,000 distinct CDR3 sequences, around 15% detected once. The ends lost 4 bases at V and 4 bases at J; junction bases unmatched: 8. This CDR3 is built from 15 residues. This clonotype was detected ten times or more. This TCR was sampled from a man younger than 35 with Graves' hyperthyroidism. The gene calls are TRBV12-3 or TRBV12-4 and TRBJ2-5; the match to TRBD1 covers 8 bases. The sample was blood. Here the CDR3 reads CASSSRGTGRETQYF. CDR3 coding DNA: TGTGCCAGCAGTTCCCGAGGGACAGGAAGAGAGACCCAGTACTTC.